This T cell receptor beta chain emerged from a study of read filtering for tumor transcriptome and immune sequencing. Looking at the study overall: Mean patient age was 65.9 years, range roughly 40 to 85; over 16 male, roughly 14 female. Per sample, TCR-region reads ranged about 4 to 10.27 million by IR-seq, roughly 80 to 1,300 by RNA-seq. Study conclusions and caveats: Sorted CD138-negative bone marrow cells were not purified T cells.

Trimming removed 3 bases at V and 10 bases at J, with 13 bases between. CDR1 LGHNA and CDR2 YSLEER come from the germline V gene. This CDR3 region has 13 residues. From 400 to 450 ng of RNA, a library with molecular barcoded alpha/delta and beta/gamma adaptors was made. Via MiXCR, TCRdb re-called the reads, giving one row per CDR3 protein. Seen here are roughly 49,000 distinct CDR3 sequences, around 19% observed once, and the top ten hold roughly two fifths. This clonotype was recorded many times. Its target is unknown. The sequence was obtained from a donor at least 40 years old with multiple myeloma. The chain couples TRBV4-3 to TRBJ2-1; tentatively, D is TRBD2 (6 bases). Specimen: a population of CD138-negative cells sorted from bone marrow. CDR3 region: CASSHDGGTEQFF. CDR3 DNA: TGCGCCAGCAGCCACGATGGCGGGACCGAGCAGTTCTTC.